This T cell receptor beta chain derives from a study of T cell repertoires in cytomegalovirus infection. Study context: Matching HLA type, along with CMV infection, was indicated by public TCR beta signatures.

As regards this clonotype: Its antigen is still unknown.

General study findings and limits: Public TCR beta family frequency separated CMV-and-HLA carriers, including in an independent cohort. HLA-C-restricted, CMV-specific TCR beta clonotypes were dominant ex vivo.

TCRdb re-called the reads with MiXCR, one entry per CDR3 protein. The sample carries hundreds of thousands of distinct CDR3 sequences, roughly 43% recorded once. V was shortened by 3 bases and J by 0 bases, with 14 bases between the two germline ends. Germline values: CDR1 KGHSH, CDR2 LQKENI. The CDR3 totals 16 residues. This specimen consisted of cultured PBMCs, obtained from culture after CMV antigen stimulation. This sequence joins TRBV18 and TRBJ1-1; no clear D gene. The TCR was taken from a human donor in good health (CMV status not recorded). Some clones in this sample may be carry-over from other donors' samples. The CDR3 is CASSPSDLTMNTEAFF. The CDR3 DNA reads TGTGCCAGCTCACCGTCCGACCTTACGATGAACACTGAAGCTTTCTTT.